One sample yielded the 28 T cell receptor beta chains listed below, sequenced in a study of T cells in Graves' hyperthyroidism and ophthalmopathy. Amplified TCR beta CDR3 regions derived from RNA transcripts. With the HTBI primer set, the TCR CDR3 went through a first round of RT-PCR. MiXCR, applied by TCRdb to the multiplex PCR reads, yields one record per CDR3 protein. Of roughly 400,000 distinct CDR3 sequences in the sample, over 11% are singletons; the top ten hold 25% to 30%. Specimen: blood. These receptors all come from a man over 45 with Graves' ophthalmopathy.

V gene TRBV20-1 combines with J gene TRBJ2-7; 9 positions match TRBD2. CDR3 length equals 14 residues. Germline loops: CDR1 DFQATT, CDR2 SNEGSKA (reference sequence). V shed 6 bases, J shed 7 bases, and the junction held 13 bases outside the gene matches. DNA of the CDR3: TGCAGTGCCCACCCGGCTAGCGGGACGGGAGAGCAGTACTTC. Amino acid sequence: CSAHPASGTGEQYF.

This clonotype showed up just a few times. This chain connects TRBV30 to TRBJ1-6, with D tentatively TRBD1 (5 bases). The CDR3 is 13 residues long. Germline CDR1 reads GTSNPN; CDR2 reads SVGIG (reference sequence). V was cut by 7 bases and J by 7 bases, with 14 bases left in between. This CDR3 reads CAYSGQPNSPLHF. For the CDR3, the DNA is TGTGCCTACTCTGGACAACCAAATTCACCCCTCCACTTT.

This clonotype was counted between two and nine times. The rearrangement joins TRBV27 to TRBJ2-7, with TRBD2 identical over 7 bases. The CDR3 covers 15 residues. CDR1 and CDR2 from the germline V gene are MNHEY and SMNVEV (reference sequence). V lost 5 bases and J lost 7; bases outside the gene matches: 14. The CDR3, as DNA: TGTGCCAGCAGTATAGGCGGGGGACTCCCCGGTGAGCAGTACTTC. Translating it yields CASSIGGGLPGEQYF.

V is TRBV18 and J is TRBJ2-1, with 7 bases identical to TRBD1. V trimming: 1 base; J trimming: 1 base; junction bases outside the gene matches: 10. The CDR3 spans 18 residues. Germline-derived CDR1 and CDR2 are KGHSH and LQKENI. The CDR3 loop reads CASSPHIFRQGSYNEQFF. The CDR3 region has the DNA TGTGCCAGCTCACCACATATATTCCGACAGGGTTCCTACAATGAGCAGTTCTTC.

This clonotype was counted at least ten times. The chain links TRBV10-3 to TRBJ2-1; D is perhaps TRBD2 (6 bases). Trimming cost V 0 bases and J 0 bases, with 12 bases left between them. The CDR3 loop spans 17 amino acids. From germline, CDR1 is ENHRY and CDR2 SYGVKD. The DNA for the CDR3 is TGTGCCATCAGTGAGTCGGAGGGCGGAAACTCCTACAATGAGCAGTTCTTC. Its translation is CAISESEGGNSYNEQFF.

This clonotype was found many times. The J gene is TRBJ2-1, the V gene TRBV5-1; 14 bases fit TRBD2. V dropped 7 bases and J dropped 6; count of bases not matched to a gene: 12. This CDR3 region has 17 residues. Germline CDR1 and CDR2: SGHRS and YFSETQ. The CDR3 loop is CASGKGTSGSSGNEQFF. The CDR3 bases are TGCGCCAGCGGAAAAGGGACTAGCGGGAGTTCGGGCAATGAGCAGTTCTTC.

This clonotype has ten or more counts. This rearrangement joins TRBV5-6 to TRBJ2-7; D remains unclear. Trimming removed 3 bases from V and 5 bases from J, with 9 bases in between. CDR3 length: 12 amino acids. From germline, CDR1 is SGHDT and CDR2 YYEEEE. CDR3 sequence reads: CASSSTIHEQYF. DNA for the CDR3: TGTGCCAGCAGCTCGACAATCCACGAGCAGTACTTC.

This clonotype was detected ten times or more. The chain uses TRBV10-3 and TRBJ2-3; no definite D call. This CDR3 spans 13 amino acids. CDR1 ENHRY and CDR2 SYGVKD come from the germline V gene. With 7 bases removed from V and 2 bases from J, the gap between germline ends came to 10 bases. CDR3 nucleotide sequence: TGTGCCATCATGGGCCGGAACACAGATACGCAGTATTTT. This translates into CAIMGRNTDTQYF.

To note about this clonotype: The junction does not match germline at one end; this may be a read error. The rearrangement joins TRBV7-2 to TRBJ1-2, with D perhaps matching TRBD1 (5 bases). Germline assignment: CDR1 SGHTA and CDR2 FQGNSA. The CDR3 runs 16 residues. CDR3 sequence: CASSSGTSRGNYGCTF. CDR3 bases: TGTGCCAGCAGCTCAGGGACTTCCCGGGGAAACTATGGCTGCACCTTC.

This clonotype was counted many times. This chain uses TRBV10-1 with TRBJ2-3, with D possibly matching TRBD1 (6 bases). Germline CDR1 WNHNN, CDR2 SYGVQD (reference sequence). Trimming left V 5 bases short and J 0 bases short, with 9 bases between. This CDR3 region has 14 residues. The CDR3 sequence is CASSQQGSTDTQYF. CDR3 sequence (DNA): TGCGCCAGCAGTCAACAGGGAAGCACAGATACGCAGTATTTT.

V usage is TRBV5-1 and J usage is TRBJ2-3; 11 bases map to TRBD2. Germline CDR1 and CDR2: SGHRS and YFSETQ. V trimming: 4 bases; J trimming: 5 bases; junction bases outside the gene matches: 3. The CDR3 sequence is 14 residues long. The CDR3 DNA follows: TGCGCCAGCAGCCATAGCGGGAGGGAAGATACGCAGTATTTT. Encoded protein: CASSHSGREDTQYF.

The chain carries TRBV24-1 and TRBJ2-1; D remains unclear. V lost 1 base to trimming and J lost 9 bases, with 9 bases between them. This CDR3 spans 13 amino acids. CDR1 and CDR2 from the germline V gene are KGHDR and SFDVKD. CDR3 sequence reads: CATSDFDKGEQFF. The CDR3 nucleotides are TGTGCCACCAGTGATTTTGATAAGGGTGAGCAGTTCTTC.

This clonotype has only a few counts. The chain employs TRBV11-2 and TRBJ1-2; D not resolved. Per the germline V gene, CDR1 is SGHAT and CDR2 is FQNNGV. V dropped 2 bases and J dropped 0 bases, with 10 bases sitting between them. The CDR3 length is 15 residues. CDR3 nucleotide sequence: TGTGCCAGCAGCTTACAAGGGAAGGCTAACTATGGCTACACCTTC. It is translated as CASSLQGKANYGYTF.

This clonotype was seen many times. V is TRBV12-3 or TRBV12-4 and J is TRBJ1-2; TRBD1 aligns across 10 bases. The CDR3 is 14 residues long. Trimming took 6 bases from V and 5 from J; bases not matched to a gene: 6. The CDR3 DNA sequence: TGTGCCAGCAGATCAGACAGGGGGCGTTATGGCTACACCTTC. Its protein product is CASRSDRGRYGYTF.

This clonotype occurred many times. The chain uses TRBV10-2 and TRBJ2-2; no reliable D call. Trimming removed 6 bases from V and 1 base from J, with 9 bases in between. CDR1 is WSHSY, CDR2 SAAADI, per germline. The CDR3 has 14 residues. The CDR3 region is CASSLGVNTGELFF. In nucleotides, the CDR3 is TGCGCCAGCAGCCTCGGAGTGAACACCGGGGAGCTGTTTTTT.

The rearrangement uses TRBV7-9 and TRBJ1-2, with D uncertain. Trimming stripped 1 base from V and 2 bases from J, with 8 bases between. The CDR3 is 14 amino acids. Germline V gene sequence: CDR1 SEHNR, CDR2 FQNEAQ (reference sequence). Here the CDR3 reads CASSLETTNYGYTF. The CDR3 DNA follows: TGTGCCAGCAGCTTAGAAACGACGAACTATGGCTACACCTTC. The entire variable domain, with the rest obtained from reference TRBV7-9 and TRBJ1-2, is as follows: DTGVSQNPRHKITKRGQNVTFRCDPISEHNRLYWYRQTLGQGPEFLTYFQNEAQLEKSRLLSDRFSAERPKGSFSTLEIQRTEQGDSAMYLCASSLETTNYGYTFGSGTRLTVV.

This clonotype was recorded many times. V and J are TRBV27 and TRBJ2-1, with TRBD2 matching over 9 bases. Trimming took 2 bases from V and 9 from J; bases not matched to a gene: 11. The CDR3 is made up of 16 amino acids. CDR1 and CDR2 (germline): MNHEY, SMNVEV (reference sequence). CDR3 residues: CASSLIIAGGLGEQFF. The DNA of the CDR3 is TGTGCCAGCAGTTTAATAATTGCGGGAGGGCTGGGTGAGCAGTTCTTC.

This chain uses TRBV7-9 with TRBJ2-7; no clear D gene. Trimming took 4 bases from V and 3 from J, leaving 10 bases between them. The CDR3 is 13 amino acids. In germline, CDR1 is SEHNR, CDR2 FQNEAQ (reference sequence). CDR3 nucleotides: TGTGCCAGCAGCTCGGGTCACATCTACGAGCAGTACTTC. It yields the protein CASSSGHIYEQYF.

The chain has TRBV4-2 and TRBJ1-5; possible D gene TRBD1, 5 bases. Germline lookup yields CDR1 LGHNA and CDR2 YNFKEQ. V was clipped by 1 base and J by 3 bases, with 10 bases between them. The CDR3 runs to 15 residues. In nucleotides, the CDR3 is TGTGCCAGCAGCCAAGCTAGCGGGGCCAATCAGCCCCAGCATTTT. Translated, it gives CASSQASGANQPQHF.

This clonotype was observed many times. The chain couples TRBV20-1 to TRBJ2-1, with 13 bases fitting TRBD2. V trimming: 5 bases; J trimming: 0 bases; junction bases outside the gene matches: 7. The CDR3 totals 17 residues. Germline V gene lookup returns CDR1 DFQATT and CDR2 SNEGSKA (reference sequence). CDR3 loop: CSAPGLAGEGSYNEQFF. The CDR3 nucleotides read TGCAGTGCTCCCGGACTAGCGGGAGAGGGCTCCTACAATGAGCAGTTCTTC.

This rearrangement joins TRBV20-1 to TRBJ1-2; no reliable D call. Germline V gives CDR1 DFQATT, CDR2 SNEGSKA (reference sequence). The CDR3 has 15 residues. V lost 0 bases to trimming and J lost 3 bases, with 14 bases between them. CDR3 bases: TGCAGTGCTAGAGAGTTACAGTCAATCTACTATGGCTACACCTTC. Its translation is CSARELQSIYYGYTF.

This clonotype was seen repeatedly, ten times or more. This sequence joins TRBV2 and TRBJ1-1, with TRBD1 identical over 7 bases. This CDR3 comprises 15 residues. V dropped 4 bases and J dropped 4; count of bases not matched to a gene: 9. CDR1 and CDR2 (germline): SNHLY, FYNNEI. In DNA form, the CDR3 reads TGTGCCAGCAGTGCCCTGACAGGGCTTGGCACTGAAGCTTTCTTT. Translation: CASSALTGLGTEAFF.

V and J are TRBV11-2 and TRBJ1-2, with D possibly being TRBD1 (6 bases). Germline loops: CDR1 SGHAT, CDR2 FQNNGV. Trimming pared 5 bases from V and 3 bases from J, leaving 19 bases between. CDR3 length: 16 amino acids. The chain's CDR3 is CASSHYFQGIDYGYTF. The CDR3 nucleotides are TGTGCCAGCAGCCATTATTTCCAGGGGATCGACTATGGCTACACCTTC.

This clonotype was seen at least ten times. This rearrangement joins TRBV18 to TRBJ2-1; TRBD2 aligns across 8 bases. In germline, CDR1 is KGHSH, CDR2 LQKENI. The trim removed 2 bases at V and 3 bases at J, leaving 3 bases unmatched. CDR3 length: 15 amino acids. The DNA of the CDR3 is TGTGCCAGCTCACCATCCAGCGGGAGCTACAATGAGCAGTTCTTC. Translation gives CASSPSSGSYNEQFF.

In its sample, this clonotype was seen a few times. The genes are TRBV7-9 and TRBJ2-3; tentatively, D is TRBD1 (7 bases). The length of the CDR3 is 16 residues. Per the germline V gene, CDR1 is SEHNR and CDR2 is FQNEAQ (reference sequence). The V end lost 5 bases, the J end lost 0 bases, and 15 bases lay between the germline ends. The CDR3 loop reads CASSPRQGGSTDTQYF. CDR3 DNA: TGTGCCAGCAGCCCGAGACAGGGAGGCAGCACAGATACGCAGTATTTT.

This clonotype came up many times. The CDR3, as DNA: TGTGCCAGCAGTACCGCGTCGCGGGAGGGCTACGAGCAGTACTTC. Translated: CASSTASREGYEQYF. The chain joins TRBV7-2 to TRBJ2-7; 9 bases fit TRBD2. The germline CDR1 and CDR2 sequences are SGHTA and FQGNSA. Trimming at V came to 6 bases and at J to 3 bases, leaving 9 bases not matched to a gene. This CDR3 region has 15 residues.

The sample holds many counts of this clonotype. V and J are TRBV29-1 and TRBJ2-3; 12 bases align to TRBD2. CDR3 length: 15 residues. Per germline, CDR1 SQVTM and CDR2 ANQGSEA. J lost 5 bases, V lost 6 bases, and 9 bases had no gene match. The CDR3 sequence is CSVATSGRRGDTQYF. The CDR3 coding sequence is TGCAGCGTCGCGACTAGCGGGAGACGGGGAGATACGCAGTATTTT.

This clonotype came up many times. The chain combines TRBV7-2 with TRBJ2-7; 8 bases match TRBD2. In germline, CDR1 is SGHTA, CDR2 FQGNSA. The CDR3 has 14 amino acids. J lost 4 bases, V lost 5 bases, and 7 bases had no gene match. DNA for the CDR3: TGTGCCAGCAGCCAGGGACTAGTTGGTTACGAGCAGTACTTC. As protein: CASSQGLVGYEQYF.